This TCR beta chain was obtained from a study of CD8 T cells in ankylosing spondylitis (dated by TCRdb to about 2017). For context, the study as a whole: T cell receptor beta repertoires were profiled in healthy donors and ankylosing spondylitis patients so that disease-linked TCR variants could be found. The full study cohort was made up of 25 to 30 ankylosing spondylitis patients and 108 healthy donors. Peripheral blood was sampled, and synovial fluid was also collected from ankylosing spondylitis patients. General conclusions and limits of the study: A CD8+ phenotype was shown by the disease-linked clones, which were found at relatively low frequencies in peripheral blood. Significant enrichment of the disease-linked clones was reported in matched synovial fluid samples from ankylosing spondylitis patients. A TCR beta motif of several highly homologous amino acid variants appeared characteristic of blood from ankylosing spondylitis patients. Some TCR beta motif variants had previously been reported in synovial fluid and blood of reactive arthritis patients, which suggested common disease-initiation mechanisms.

The CDR3 runs 13 residues from the cysteine to the phenylalanine. The DNA shown is the 39-base CDR3, in frame from base 1. CDR1 and CDR2 (SGHVS, FNYEAQ) derive from the germline V gene. Germline trimming: 2 bases from V, 8 bases from J; junction bases outside gene matches: 2. Sequencing was performed on an Illumina HiSeq 2500. Quantitative 5'-RACE with molecular barcodes was the method used to prepare the TCR beta libraries. On the study's bioinformatics: A new computational method, built on a probabilistic model of VDJ rearrangement, was used to identify disease-linked TCR variants. The public reads were quality trimmed at Q25 with fastp and then assembled into clones with MiXCR by TCRdb, keeping productive beta chains. Entries that share a CDR3 protein sequence are merged under the most common genes and DNA. Clone size and V and J calls follow TCRdb, not the original study. Here the sample has a few hundred thousand distinct CDR3 sequences; approximately 20% occur a single time. The ten largest clones take up around 14% of the sample.

This clonotype turned up a few times. It has no known antigen specificity. No much larger clone is present one base from it, and per-base qualities are unavailable. The receptor chain draws on TRBV7-6 and TRBJ2-1; 8 middle bases align to TRBD2. What was sequenced was blood, either unsorted or a sorted T cell fraction (not recorded which). The clonotype originates from a male donor with ankylosing spondylitis or in good health (not recorded which). At the DNA level, the sequence is TGTGCCAGCAGCTTAAGCGGGGGAGATGAGCAGTTCTTC. Its translation reads: CASSLSGGDEQFF.